The sample holds a few counts of the clone carrying this T cell receptor beta chain. The antigen is not known. This CDR3 comprises 14 residues. The germline V gene encodes CDR1 SGHRS and CDR2 YFSETQ. V was shortened by 2 bases and J by 0 bases, with 8 bases between the two germline ends. This specimen belongs to a study of blood T cells in healthy people across ages. Sample-barcoded 5' priming and a J-beta primer mix drove a second PCR of roughly 6 to 12 cycles. MiXCR was run by TCRdb on the 5' RACE reads, yielding one entry per CDR3 protein. The sample shows approximately 780,000 distinct CDR3 sequences, about 26% of them seen only once. Findings and limits, study-wide: CMV status of donors was not determined, possibly confounding expanded clonotype changes. Across the age range, TCR beta diversity per million T cells fell in a roughly linear way.

The data were also submitted as part of a second study, on T cells of mothers and their children. That report notes: RNA was extracted, and all of it went into cDNA synthesis at around 1.5 ug per 15 ul. Among related mother-child pairs, overlap was slightly higher than in unrelated pairs, though not significantly.

This sequence originates from a boy between 10 and 17 years old in good health. The chain combines TRBV5-1 with TRBJ2-5; unclear D gene. What was sequenced was blood. DNA for the CDR3: TGCGCCAGCAGCTTTTATGGGTACCAAGAGACCCAGTACTTC. Protein: CASSFYGYQETQYF.